This T cell receptor (beta chain) was identified in a study of cytomegalovirus exposure and HLA in healthy donors. About this clone: As yet, its antigen is unknown.

Notes on the study in general: Altogether, 160 or so TCR beta chains were recorded as cytomegalovirus-associated. Previous analysis showed most TCR beta V segments were productive about 87% or about 30% of the time.

Vbeta (60) and Jbeta (13) primers were used in the PCR. The protocol was immunoSEQ multiplex PCR, while the TCRdb copy is restricted to in-frame clones and leaves out a portion. Found here are roughly 160,000 clones, roughly 80% of them singletons; the top ten hold about 7%. With V trimmed by 4 bases and J by 2 bases, 5 bases remained unmatched. From germline, CDR1 is SGHDT and CDR2 YYEEEE. The CDR3 totals 14 residues. Specimen: PBMCs. This clonotype originated in a woman aged 25 to 45 in good health and CMV-seropositive. The rearrangement links TRBV5-6 to TRBJ1-2; 7 bases align to TRBD1. The CDR3 DNA reads TGTGCCAGCAGCCTACAGGGGAGAAACTATGGCTACACCTTC. It yields the protein CASSLQGRNYGYTF.